This T cell receptor (beta chain) was captured in a study of PD-1 blockade in classical Hodgkin lymphoma. The J segment lost 8 bases and the V segment lost 3 bases, leaving 8 bases of the junction unmatched. The germline gives CDR1 PRHDT, CDR2 FYEKMQ (reference sequence). The CDR3 is 15 amino acids. On this clone itself: What it binds is unknown.

The time point here: cycle 4 day 1 (C4D1), after about 6 weeks of nivolumab. Relapses following autologous stem cell transplantation were seen in all patients, with brentuximab vedotin exposure varying. Generated by immunoSEQ multiplex PCR, the TCRdb table keeps only in-frame clones and is missing some. The table shows about 33,000 clones, with around 68% occurring only once. Study-wide points: Baseline diversity resembling that of newly diagnosed patients was seen in complete responders.

The chain combines TRBV13 with TRBJ2-1; 9 positions match TRBD1. This sequence originates from a human donor with classical Hodgkin lymphoma. The sample in question was peripheral blood mononuclear cells (PBMCs), obtained before the fourth cycle of nivolumab. DNA of the CDR3: TGTGCCAGCAGCTTCACCGGACAGGGGAGGGATGAGCAGTTCTTC. Protein product: CASSFTGQGRDEQFF.